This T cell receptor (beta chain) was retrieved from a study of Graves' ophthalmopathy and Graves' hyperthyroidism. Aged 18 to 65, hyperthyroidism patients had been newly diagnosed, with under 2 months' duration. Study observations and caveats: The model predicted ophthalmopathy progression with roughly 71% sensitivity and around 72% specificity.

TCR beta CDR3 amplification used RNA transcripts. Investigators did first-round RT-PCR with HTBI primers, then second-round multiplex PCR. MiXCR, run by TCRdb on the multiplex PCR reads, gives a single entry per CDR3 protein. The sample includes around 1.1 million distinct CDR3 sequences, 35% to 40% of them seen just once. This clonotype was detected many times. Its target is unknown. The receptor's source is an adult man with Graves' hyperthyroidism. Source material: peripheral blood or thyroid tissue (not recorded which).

CDR3 in amino acids: CASSAQGLSGNTIYF. The CDR3 DNA reads TGTGCCAGCAGTGCACAGGGACTCTCTGGAAACACCATATATTTT. The chain has TRBV25-1 and TRBJ1-3; the D gene is possibly TRBD1 (6 bases). CDR1 is MGHDK and CDR2 is SYGVNS in the germline V gene. Trimming left V 4 bases short and J 0 bases short, with 10 bases between. This CDR3 region has 15 residues.